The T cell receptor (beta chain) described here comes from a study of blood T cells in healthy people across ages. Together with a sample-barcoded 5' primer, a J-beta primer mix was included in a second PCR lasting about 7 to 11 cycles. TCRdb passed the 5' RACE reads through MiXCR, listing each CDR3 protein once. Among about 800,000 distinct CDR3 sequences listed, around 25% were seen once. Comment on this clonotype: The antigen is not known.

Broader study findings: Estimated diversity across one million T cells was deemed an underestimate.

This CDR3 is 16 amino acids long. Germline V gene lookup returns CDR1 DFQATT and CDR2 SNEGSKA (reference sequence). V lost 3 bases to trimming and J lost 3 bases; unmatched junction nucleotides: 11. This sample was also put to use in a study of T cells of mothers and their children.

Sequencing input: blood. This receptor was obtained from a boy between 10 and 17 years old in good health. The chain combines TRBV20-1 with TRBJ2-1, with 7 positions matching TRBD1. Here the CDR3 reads CSARPRGRTVYNEQFF. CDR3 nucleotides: TGCAGTGCTAGGCCGAGGGGGCGCACCGTCTACAATGAGCAGTTCTTC.